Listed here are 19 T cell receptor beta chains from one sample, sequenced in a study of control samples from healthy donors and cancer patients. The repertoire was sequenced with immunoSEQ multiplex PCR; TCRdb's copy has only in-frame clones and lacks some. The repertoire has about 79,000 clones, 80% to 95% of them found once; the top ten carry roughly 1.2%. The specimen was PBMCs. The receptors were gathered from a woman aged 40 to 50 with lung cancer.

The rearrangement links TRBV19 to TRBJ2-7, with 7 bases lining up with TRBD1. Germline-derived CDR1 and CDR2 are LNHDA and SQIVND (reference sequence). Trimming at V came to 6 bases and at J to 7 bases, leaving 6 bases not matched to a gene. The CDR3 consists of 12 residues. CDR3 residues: CASSQGGFEQYF. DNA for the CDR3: TGTGCCAGTAGCCAAGGGGGCTTTGAGCAGTACTTC.

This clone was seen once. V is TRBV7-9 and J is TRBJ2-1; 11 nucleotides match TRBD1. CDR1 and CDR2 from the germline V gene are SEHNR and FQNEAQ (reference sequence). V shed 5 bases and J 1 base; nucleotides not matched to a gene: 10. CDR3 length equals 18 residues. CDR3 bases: TGTGCCAGCAGCAACACTCCGGGACAGGGGGGATCCTACAATGAGCAGTTCTTC. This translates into CASSNTPGQGGSYNEQFF.

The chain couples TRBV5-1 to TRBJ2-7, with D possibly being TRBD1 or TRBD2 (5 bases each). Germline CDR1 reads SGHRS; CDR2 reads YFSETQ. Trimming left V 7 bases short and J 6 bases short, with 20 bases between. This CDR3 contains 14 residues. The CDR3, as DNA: TGCGCCAGCCCCGTGGCAGGGCCCGGAGGCGAGCAGTACTTC. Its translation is CASPVAGPGGEQYF.

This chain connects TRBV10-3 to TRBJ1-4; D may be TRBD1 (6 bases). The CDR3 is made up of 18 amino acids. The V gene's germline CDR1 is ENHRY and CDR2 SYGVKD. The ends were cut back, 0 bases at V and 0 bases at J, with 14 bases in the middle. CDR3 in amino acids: CAISESMDSVATNEKLFF. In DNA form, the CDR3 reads TGTGCCATCAGTGAGTCGATGGACAGCGTTGCAACTAATGAAAAACTGTTTTTT.

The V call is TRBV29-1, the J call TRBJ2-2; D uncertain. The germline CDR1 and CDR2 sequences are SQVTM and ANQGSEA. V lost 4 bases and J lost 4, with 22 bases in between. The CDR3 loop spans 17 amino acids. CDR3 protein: CSVGPPSGQPGTGELFF. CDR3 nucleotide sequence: TGCAGCGTTGGTCCTCCCTCCGGGCAACCGGGCACCGGGGAGCTGTTTTTT.

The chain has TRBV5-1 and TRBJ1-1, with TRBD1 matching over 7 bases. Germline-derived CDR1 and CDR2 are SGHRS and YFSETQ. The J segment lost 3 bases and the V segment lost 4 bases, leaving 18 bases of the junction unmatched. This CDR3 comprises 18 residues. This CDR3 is CASSPRWTGVRGDTEAFF. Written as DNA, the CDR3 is TGCGCCAGCAGCCCAAGGTGGACAGGAGTAAGAGGGGACACTGAAGCTTTCTTT. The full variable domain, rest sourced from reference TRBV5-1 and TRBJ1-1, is KAGVTQTPRYLIKTRGQQVTLSCSPISGHRSVSWYQQTPGQGLQFLFEYFSETQRNKGNFPGRFSGRQFSNSRSEMNVSTLELGDSALYLCASSPRWTGVRGDTEAFFGQGTRLTVV.

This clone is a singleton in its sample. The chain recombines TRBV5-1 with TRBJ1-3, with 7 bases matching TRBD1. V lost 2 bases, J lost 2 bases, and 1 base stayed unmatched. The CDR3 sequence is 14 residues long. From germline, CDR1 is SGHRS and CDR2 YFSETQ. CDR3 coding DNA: TGCGCCAGCAGCTTAGGGACAGCTGGAAACACCATATATTTT. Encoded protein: CASSLGTAGNTIYF.

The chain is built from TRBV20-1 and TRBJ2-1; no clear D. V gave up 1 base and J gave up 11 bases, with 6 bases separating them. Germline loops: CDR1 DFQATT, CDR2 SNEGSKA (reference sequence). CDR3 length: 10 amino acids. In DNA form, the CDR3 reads TGCAGTGCTAGAGCCGCCCAGCAGTTCTTC. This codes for CSARAAQQFF.

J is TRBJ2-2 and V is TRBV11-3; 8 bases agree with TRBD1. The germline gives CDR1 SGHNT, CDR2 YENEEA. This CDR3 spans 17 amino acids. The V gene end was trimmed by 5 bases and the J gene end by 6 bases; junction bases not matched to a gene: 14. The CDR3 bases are TGTGCCAGCAGCCCGGGGACAGGAATGATTAGGTCCGGGGAGCTGTTTTTT. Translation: CASSPGTGMIRSGELFF.

The chain's CDR3 is CASSLGTSGSTDTQYF. CDR3 in DNA: TGTGCCAGCAGCCTAGGGACTAGCGGGAGCACAGATACGCAGTATTTT. The chain carries TRBV3-1 (or the pseudogene TRBV3-2) and TRBJ2-3, with TRBD2 matching over 12 bases. The V gene's germline CDR1 is LGHDT and CDR2 YNNKEL (reference sequence). J gave up 0 bases and V 4 bases, and 2 bases lay outside the gene matches. CDR3 size: 16 residues.

The CDR3 DNA sequence: TGTGCCTGGAGTGTACACCCTGTGGGGGAGCTAGGGCAGCCCCAGCATTTT. Its protein is CAWSVHPVGELGQPQHF. The J gene is TRBJ1-5, the V gene TRBV30; a possible D gene is TRBD1 (5 bases). V was clipped by 0 bases and J by 7 bases, with 22 bases between them. Germline V gives CDR1 GTSNPN, CDR2 SVGIG (reference sequence). The CDR3 is 17 amino acids.

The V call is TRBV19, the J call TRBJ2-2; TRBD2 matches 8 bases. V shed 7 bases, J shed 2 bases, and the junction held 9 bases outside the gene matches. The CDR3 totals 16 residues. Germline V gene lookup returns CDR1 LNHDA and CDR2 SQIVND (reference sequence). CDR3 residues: CASTSGLAGNTGELFF. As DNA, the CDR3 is TGTGCCAGTACTTCAGGGCTAGCGGGTAACACCGGGGAGCTGTTTTTT.

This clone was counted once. The CDR3 region has the DNA TGTGCCAGCAGCCCTGTCGTCGGGCCTCTCTATGGCTACACCTTC. Protein sequence: CASSPVVGPLYGYTF. This chain connects TRBV5-5 to TRBJ1-2; D unresolved. This CDR3 contains 15 residues. Germline V lookup: CDR1 SGHKS, CDR2 YYEKEE (reference sequence). V was clipped by 4 bases and J by 4 bases, with 17 bases between them.

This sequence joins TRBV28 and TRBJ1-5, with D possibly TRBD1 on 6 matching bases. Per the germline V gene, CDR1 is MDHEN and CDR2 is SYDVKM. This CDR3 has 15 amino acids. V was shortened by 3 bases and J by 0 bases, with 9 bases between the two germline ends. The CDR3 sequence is CASSFGGVSNQPQHF. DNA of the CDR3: TGTGCCAGCAGTTTCGGGGGCGTTAGCAATCAGCCCCAGCATTTT.

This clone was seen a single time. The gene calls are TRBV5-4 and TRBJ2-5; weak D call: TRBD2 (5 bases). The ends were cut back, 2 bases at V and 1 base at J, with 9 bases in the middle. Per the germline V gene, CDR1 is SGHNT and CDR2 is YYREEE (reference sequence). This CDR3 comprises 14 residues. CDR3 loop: CASSFSGLQETQYF. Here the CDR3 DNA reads TGTGCCAGCAGCTTTTCAGGACTCCAAGAGACCCAGTACTTC.

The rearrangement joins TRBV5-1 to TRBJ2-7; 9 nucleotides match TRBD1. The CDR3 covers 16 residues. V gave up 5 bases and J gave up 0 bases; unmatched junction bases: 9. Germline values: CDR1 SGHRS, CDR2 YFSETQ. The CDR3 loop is CASRGGGQGNSYEQYF. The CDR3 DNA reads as TGCGCCAGCAGAGGGGGCGGACAGGGGAACTCCTACGAGCAGTACTTC.

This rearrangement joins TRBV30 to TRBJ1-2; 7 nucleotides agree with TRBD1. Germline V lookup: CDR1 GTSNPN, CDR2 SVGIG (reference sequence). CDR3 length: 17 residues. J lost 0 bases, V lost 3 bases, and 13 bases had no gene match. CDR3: CAWREPGQRQTNYGYTF. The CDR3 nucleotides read TGTGCCTGGAGAGAGCCGGGACAGAGACAAACTAACTATGGCTACACCTTC. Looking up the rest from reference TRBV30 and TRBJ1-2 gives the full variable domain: SQTIHQWPATLVQPVGSPLSLECTVEGTSNPNLYWYRQAAGRGLQLLFYSVGIGQISSEVPQNLSASRPQDRQFILSSKKLLLSDSGFYLCAWREPGQRQTNYGYTFGSGTRLTVV.

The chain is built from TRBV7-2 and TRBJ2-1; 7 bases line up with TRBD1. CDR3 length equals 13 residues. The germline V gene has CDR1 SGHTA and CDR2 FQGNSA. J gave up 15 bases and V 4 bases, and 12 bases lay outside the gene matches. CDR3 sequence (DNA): TGTGCCAGCAGCTCACCCCAGGGACAGCCTCTGTTCTTC. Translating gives CASSSPQGQPLFF.

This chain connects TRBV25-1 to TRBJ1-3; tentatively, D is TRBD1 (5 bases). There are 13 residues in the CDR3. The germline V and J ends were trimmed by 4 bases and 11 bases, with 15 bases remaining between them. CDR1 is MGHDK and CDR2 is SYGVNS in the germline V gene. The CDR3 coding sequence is TGTGCCAGCAGTGGGGGGTCCCGCGGCGCCATATATTTT. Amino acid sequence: CASSGGSRGAIYF.